The clone carrying this T cell receptor beta chain has at least ten counts. Its antigen is undetermined. J lost 7 bases, V lost 5 bases, and 5 bases had no gene match. The CDR3 extends over 14 amino acids. Germline CDR1 and CDR2: SGHTA and FQGTGA. This sample is part of a study of T-cell reconstitution after alpha-beta-depleted transplantation in children. Overall study results and limits: T cells produced anew were the main source of T-cell counts and diversity one year after transplant. Reportedly, roughly two months post-transplant, alpha-beta T cells arose from several hundred expanded graft clones.

Preparation of the TCRbeta library used unique molecular identifiers. In TCRdb, the PCR reads were re-called with MiXCR into one record per CDR3 protein. Among some 300,000 distinct CDR3 sequences listed, roughly a tenth were seen once. This sequence was found in a boy younger than two with acute myeloid leukemia, due to receive a stem cell transplant. This sequence joins TRBV7-3 and TRBJ2-1; TRBD2 agrees at 10 bases. The material was PBMCs, obtained before TCRalphabeta/CD19-depleted stem cell transplant. The DNA for the CDR3 is TGTGCCAGCAGCGGTAGCGGGAGGAGGAATGAGCAGTTCTTC. This codes for CASSGSGRRNEQFF. Filled out from reference TRBV7-3 and TRBJ2-1, the complete variable domain reads GAGVSQTPSNKVTEKGKYVELRCDPISGHTALYWYRQSLGQGPEFLIYFQGTGAADDSGLPNDRFFAVRPEGSVSTLKIQRTERGDSAVYLCASSGSGRRNEQFFGPGTRLTVL.